The subject of this entry is one T cell receptor (beta chain). Its antigen is not identified. This record belongs to a study of blood T cell dynamics during melanoma immunotherapy. Study results and limitations: Unlike progressors, later disease-control patients had W3 repertoires gaining clonality or diversity.

The J segment lost 2 bases and the V segment lost 0 bases, leaving 2 bases of the junction unmatched. Germline CDR1 is SGHNT and CDR2 is YYREEE (reference sequence). This CDR3 spans 15 amino acids. TCRdb's table, derived via immunoSEQ multiplex PCR, lists solely in-frame clones and lacks some. Counted here are several thousand clones, about 88% occurring once; the ten biggest clones make up about 33%. The time point here: week 3, after first cycle of checkpoint inhibitor. Samples come from before therapy and from week 3 after the first blockade cycle. Disease control meant complete response, partial response or stable disease at 12 weeks.

The receptor was derived from a human donor with melanoma. Some clones in this sample may be carry-over from other donors' samples. The sample in question was blood, obtained from a patient treated with checkpoint blockade. V and J are TRBV5-4 and TRBJ1-2; TRBD1 matches at 9 bases. The CDR3 region is CASSLGQGGNYGYTF. For the CDR3, the DNA is TGTGCCAGCAGCTTGGGACAGGGGGGAAACTATGGCTACACCTTC.